Described below is a single TCR beta chain sequence and its context. What it binds is not known. A read error may account for a junction end that differs from germline. The sample is drawn from a study of cytomegalovirus exposure and HLA in healthy donors. Study-wide results and limits: The study assumed roughly uniform donor sequencing depth for presence/absence analyses. TRBV6-2, TRBV6-3 and some other V segments were excluded as indistinguishable. Some public TCRs appeared in many individuals, while most sequences were rare.

Per the germline V gene, CDR1 is ENHRY and CDR2 is SYGVKD. The CDR3 length is 12 residues. Donors were ostensibly healthy at sampling, although undocumented immune exposures were probable. PCR used 60 Vbeta primers and 13 Jbeta primers. Here immunoSEQ multiplex PCR was the method, and the copy in TCRdb shows in-frame clones only, minus some. The repertoire holds around 100,000 clones, with approximately 66% as singletons. The origin of this receptor is a young man in good health and CMV-seronegative. The rearrangement joins TRBV10-3 to TRBJ2-7; 8 bases agree with TRBD1. What was sequenced was PBMCs. The CDR3 region has the DNA TGTGCCACCTCTATGGGCAGGGGGCCCCCTAACTTC. Residues: CATSMGRGPPNF.